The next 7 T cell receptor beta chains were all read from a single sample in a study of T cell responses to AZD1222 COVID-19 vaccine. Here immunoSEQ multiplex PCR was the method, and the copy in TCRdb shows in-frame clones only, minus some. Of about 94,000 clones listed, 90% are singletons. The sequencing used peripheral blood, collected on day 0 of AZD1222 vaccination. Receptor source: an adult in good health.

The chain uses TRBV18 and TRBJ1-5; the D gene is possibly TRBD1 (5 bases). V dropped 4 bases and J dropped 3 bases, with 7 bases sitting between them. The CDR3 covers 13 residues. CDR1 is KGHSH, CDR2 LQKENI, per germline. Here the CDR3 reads CASSQQANQPQHF. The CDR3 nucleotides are TGTGCCAGCTCACAACAGGCCAATCAGCCCCAGCATTTT.

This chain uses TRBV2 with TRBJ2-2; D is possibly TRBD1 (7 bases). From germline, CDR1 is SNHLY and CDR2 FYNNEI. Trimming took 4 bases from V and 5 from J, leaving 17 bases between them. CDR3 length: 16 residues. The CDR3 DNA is TGTGCCAGCAGTGGATCAGGGGGGCCGGGGACCGGGGAGCTGTTTTTT. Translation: CASSGSGGPGTGELFF. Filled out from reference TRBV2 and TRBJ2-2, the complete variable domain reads EPEVTQTPSHQVTQMGQEVILRCVPISNHLYFYWYRQILGQKVEFLVSFYNNEISEKSEIFDDQFSVERPDGSNFTLKIRSTKLEDSAMYFCASSGSGGPGTGELFFGEGSRLTVL.

CDR3 protein: CASSSTTGYNEQFF. In DNA, the CDR3 is TGTGCCAGCAGCTCAACCACAGGGTACAATGAGCAGTTCTTC. This chain links TRBV7-9 with TRBJ2-1, with D perhaps matching TRBD1 (6 bases). Trimming stripped 4 bases from V and 4 bases from J, with 11 bases between. Germline loops: CDR1 SEHNR, CDR2 FQNEAQ (reference sequence). The CDR3 consists of 14 residues.

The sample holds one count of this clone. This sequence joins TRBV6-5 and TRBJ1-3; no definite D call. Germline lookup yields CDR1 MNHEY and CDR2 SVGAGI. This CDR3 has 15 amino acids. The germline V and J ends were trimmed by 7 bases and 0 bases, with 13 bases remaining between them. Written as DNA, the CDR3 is TGTGCCAGCAATCCCCGTCGGGTCTCTGGAAACACCATATATTTT. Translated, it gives CASNPRRVSGNTIYF.

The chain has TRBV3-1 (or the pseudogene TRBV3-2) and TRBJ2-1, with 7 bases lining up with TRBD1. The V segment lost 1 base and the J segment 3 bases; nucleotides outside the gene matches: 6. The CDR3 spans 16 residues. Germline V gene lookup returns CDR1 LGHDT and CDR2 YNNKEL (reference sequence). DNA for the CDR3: TGTGCCAGCAGCCAAGTAAGGGGGCCCGACTACAATGAGCAGTTCTTC. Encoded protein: CASSQVRGPDYNEQFF.

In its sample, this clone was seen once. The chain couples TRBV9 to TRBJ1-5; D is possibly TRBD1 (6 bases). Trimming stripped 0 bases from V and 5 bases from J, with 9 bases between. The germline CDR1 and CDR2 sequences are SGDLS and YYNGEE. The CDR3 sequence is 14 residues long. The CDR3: CASSVGAGDQPQHF. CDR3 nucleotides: TGTGCCAGCAGCGTAGGTGCAGGGGATCAGCCCCAGCATTTT.

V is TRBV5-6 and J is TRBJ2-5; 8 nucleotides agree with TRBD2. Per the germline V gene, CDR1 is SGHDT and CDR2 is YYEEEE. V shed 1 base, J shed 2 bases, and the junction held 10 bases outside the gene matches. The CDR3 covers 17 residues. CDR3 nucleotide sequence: TGTGCCAGCAGCTTGACCCGGGGTAGCGGGGAACAAGAGACCCAGTACTTC. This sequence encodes CASSLTRGSGEQETQYF.